These 15 T cell receptor beta chains were all obtained from the same sample, sequenced in a study of cytomegalovirus exposure and HLA in healthy donors. Researchers ran the PCR with 60 Vbeta and 13 Jbeta primers. Assay: immunoSEQ multiplex PCR; the TCRdb copy retains only in-frame clones and omits some. The sample has roughly 200,000 clones, around three quarters seen once; the top ten hold around 6%. The material sequenced was PBMCs. These receptors were taken from a man in his forties in good health and CMV-seronegative.

CDR3 sequence (DNA): TGTGCCAGCAGCGTGGACAGGGACACCGGGGAGCTGTTTTTT. The encoded protein is CASSVDRDTGELFF. This chain uses TRBV9 with TRBJ2-2, with 8 nucleotides matching TRBD1. After removal of 2 bases from V and 3 bases from J, the junction contained 0 bases not matched to a gene. The CDR3 loop spans 14 amino acids. The germline V gene has CDR1 SGDLS and CDR2 YYNGEE.

V is TRBV6-5 and J is TRBJ2-7; D gene uncertain. Trimming cost V 6 bases and J 2 bases, with 14 bases left between them. The germline V gene encodes CDR1 MNHEY and CDR2 SVGAGI. The CDR3 consists of 14 residues. The CDR3 coding sequence is TGTGCCAGCAGCCTTGCGCTATACCCCTACGAGCAGTACTTC. Protein sequence: CASSLALYPYEQYF.

The chain carries TRBV19 and TRBJ1-1, with D maybe TRBD1 (6 bases). The CDR3 extends over 15 amino acids. V shed 5 bases and J shed 6 bases, with 19 bases lying between them. Germline V gene lookup returns CDR1 LNHDA and CDR2 SQIVND (reference sequence). Written as DNA, the CDR3 is TGTGCCAGTAGTTCGGACAGCCGGCCCCTAGCTGAAGCTTTCTTT. This gives the protein CASSSDSRPLAEAFF.

This sequence joins TRBV6-1 and TRBJ2-3; TRBD2 aligns across 10 bases. V lost 1 base and J lost 4; bases outside the gene matches: 5. The CDR3 consists of 16 residues. Germline assignment: CDR1 MNHNS and CDR2 SASEGT. This CDR3 reads CASSEVGAGGPDTQYF. In DNA form, the CDR3 reads TGTGCCAGCAGTGAAGTAGGAGCGGGAGGGCCAGATACGCAGTATTTT.

In this sample, this clone turned up once. This chain links TRBV4-3 with TRBJ2-1; 8 positions agree with TRBD1. V dropped 5 bases and J dropped 10; count of bases not matched to a gene: 7. The CDR3 is 13 residues long. Per the germline V gene, CDR1 is LGHNA and CDR2 is YSLEER. The CDR3 sequence is CASSWQGAREQFF. The DNA for the CDR3 is TGCGCCAGCAGCTGGCAGGGGGCAAGGGAGCAGTTCTTC.

The chain is built from TRBV19 and TRBJ2-7, with TRBD2 matching over 12 bases. This CDR3 contains 18 residues. Germline V CDR1 and CDR2: LNHDA, SQIVND (reference sequence). The V segment lost 1 base and the J segment 4 bases; nucleotides outside the gene matches: 11. CDR3 bases: TGTGCCAGTAGTATAGGCCTAGCGGGAGGGCCGGGTACGTACGAGCAGTACTTC. It translates to CASSIGLAGGPGTYEQYF.

The chain links TRBV5-6 to TRBJ2-1; TRBD2 matches at 8 bases. Germline V gives CDR1 SGHDT, CDR2 YYEEEE. The CDR3 has 16 residues. Germline trimming cut 4 bases from V and 4 bases from J; bases unmatched to any gene: 10. The CDR3 region has the DNA TGTGCCAGCAGCCCCTTGGCGGGGGGTGGGTACAATGAGCAGTTCTTC. Encoded protein: CASSPLAGGGYNEQFF.

The CDR3 loop reads CSVGTQGGYNYGYTF. The CDR3 bases are TGCAGCGTTGGAACCCAGGGGGGATATAACTATGGCTACACCTTC. V gene TRBV29-1 combines with J gene TRBJ1-2; 7 bases are shared with TRBD1. This CDR3 contains 15 residues. Germline V lookup: CDR1 SQVTM, CDR2 ANQGSEA. The V and J ends lost 4 bases and 1 base, in that order; junction bases with no gene match: 9.

The V gene is TRBV2, the J gene TRBJ2-1, with TRBD2 matching over 10 bases. The J segment lost 7 bases and the V segment lost 5 bases, leaving 11 bases of the junction unmatched. CDR1 SNHLY and CDR2 FYNNEI come from the germline V gene. This CDR3 spans 16 amino acids. CDR3 DNA: TGTGCCAGCAGTCTTGGGGGAGCGGGGGGGCGGAATGAGCAGTTCTTC. Protein product: CASSLGGAGGRNEQFF. The variable domain in full, with the rest retrieved from reference TRBV2 and TRBJ2-1, is EPEVTQTPSHQVTQMGQEVILRCVPISNHLYFYWYRQILGQKVEFLVSFYNNEISEKSEIFDDQFSVERPDGSNFTLKIRSTKLEDSAMYFCASSLGGAGGRNEQFFGPGTRLTVL.

The chain recombines TRBV7-2 with TRBJ2-5; 10 bases line up with TRBD2. CDR1 and CDR2 (germline): SGHTA, FQGNSA. V lost 4 bases and J lost 9; bases outside the gene matches: 11. This CDR3 is 15 amino acids long. CDR3 nucleotides: TGTGCCAGCAGCTCGCAGACTAGCGGGCGGGTGGCCCAGTACTTC. Its protein product is CASSSQTSGRVAQYF.

V usage is TRBV19 and J usage is TRBJ1-3; maybe TRBD1 (6 bases). V lost 6 bases and J 5 bases, leaving 14 bases between the germline ends. The length of the CDR3 is 14 residues. CDR1 is LNHDA and CDR2 is SQIVND in the germline V gene (reference sequence). The CDR3 spells CASSPSGGRNTIYF. Here the CDR3 DNA reads TGTGCCAGTAGCCCCTCGGGGGGCAGAAACACCATATATTTT.

The chain carries TRBV5-1 and TRBJ2-3; 8 nucleotides agree with TRBD2. CDR1 is SGHRS, CDR2 YFSETQ, per germline. The V segment lost 5 bases and the J segment 0 bases; nucleotides outside the gene matches: 8. The CDR3 has 16 amino acids. The CDR3 coding sequence is TGCGCCAGCAGTCTTCAGCGGGAGCGGAGCACAGATACGCAGTATTTT. It is translated as CASSLQRERSTDTQYF. Complete variable domain (other parts from reference TRBV5-1 and TRBJ2-3): KAGVTQTPRYLIKTRGQQVTLSCSPISGHRSVSWYQQTPGQGLQFLFEYFSETQRNKGNFPGRFSGRQFSNSRSEMNVSTLELGDSALYLCASSLQRERSTDTQYFGPGTRLTVL.

The chain couples TRBV7-9 to TRBJ1-1; 8 nucleotides line up with TRBD1. Germline V gene lookup returns CDR1 SEHNR and CDR2 FQNEAQ (reference sequence). The CDR3 length is 12 residues. The V gene end was trimmed by 10 bases and the J gene end by 4 bases; junction bases not matched to a gene: 5. CDR3 nucleotide sequence: TGTGCCATCAGGGGGCCGGGCACTGAAGCTTTCTTT. It codes for CAIRGPGTEAFF.

The table lists this clone with a few counts. The chain joins TRBV5-4 to TRBJ1-1; unclear D gene. The CDR3 has 13 residues. V lost 5 bases and J 1 base, leaving 9 bases between the germline ends. Germline V gives CDR1 SGHNT, CDR2 YYREEE (reference sequence). In nucleotides, the CDR3 is TGTGCCAGCAGGCAGGATACGAACACTGAAGCTTTCTTT. Protein: CASRQDTNTEAFF.

The genes are TRBV11-2 and TRBJ2-7, with TRBD2 matching over 7 bases. This CDR3 contains 15 residues. The V gene end was trimmed by 5 bases and the J gene end by 3 bases; junction bases not matched to a gene: 10. Germline CDR1 is SGHAT and CDR2 is FQNNGV. CDR3 nucleotides: TGTGCCAGCAGCCCCCTCAGAGGGACTATCTACGAGCAGTACTTC. This sequence encodes CASSPLRGTIYEQYF.